This TCR beta chain was found in a study of T cell repertoires in cytomegalovirus infection. As regards this clonotype: The antigen is undetermined.

CDR1 and CDR2 (germline): LNHDA, SQIVND (reference sequence). V was trimmed by 5 bases and J by 4 bases, leaving 9 bases between them. The CDR3 has 13 residues. General study results and limits: Dominating the ex vivo response were TCR beta clonotypes that were CMV-specific and HLA-C-restricted.

TCRdb reprocessed the reads with MiXCR, giving one entry per CDR3 protein. The sample has tens of thousands of distinct CDR3 sequences; approximately 46% are singletons. This specimen consisted of CD8+ T cells from cultured PBMCs, obtained from culture after CMV antigen stimulation. This sequence joins TRBV19 and TRBJ2-4; no definite D call. The clonotype originates from a human donor in good health (CMV status not recorded). Some clones in this sample may be carry-over from other donors' samples. Here the CDR3 DNA reads TGTGCCAGTAGTTTAACAGTTAAAAACATTCAGTACTTC. It encodes CASSLTVKNIQYF.